The sequence of this T cell receptor beta chain was determined in a study of STAT5B mutations in CD4+ large granular lymphocyte leukemia. Libraries were prepared by immunoSEQ multiplex PCR; TCRdb keeps only in-frame clonotypes and omits some of them. Of 30,000 or so clones listed, 65% to 80% are singletons. There are a few counts of this clone. This CDR3 region has 15 residues. With 1 base removed from V and 5 bases from J, the gap between germline ends came to 15 bases. Germline V gene sequence: CDR1 SGDLS, CDR2 YYNGEE. The chain links TRBV9 to TRBJ2-5, with D perhaps TRBD1 (6 bases). The sequence was collected from a human donor in good health. Sequencing was done on a sample of CD4+ T cells from blood buffy coats. CDR3 DNA sequence: TGTGCCAGCAGCGTAACCCAGGGGCGTCTGGAGACCCAGTACTTC. The encoded protein is CASSVTQGRLETQYF.